This T cell receptor beta chain is drawn from a study of esophageal squamous cell carcinoma under preoperative chemotherapy. TCRdb analysed the PCR reads with MiXCR anew, one entry per CDR3 protein. Here the sample spans around 12,000 distinct CDR3 sequences, almost 55% being singletons. Documented time point: before preoperative PTX-NDP chemotherapy. Before surgery, patients were given preoperative paclitaxel-nedaplatin chemotherapy. Points from the study as a whole: Abundant clones tended to shrink rather than expand after paclitaxel-nedaplatin. Peripheral T cells showed a significant TCR diversity increase after chemotherapy, unlike tumor-infiltrating lymphocytes. After treatment, tumor-infiltrating lymphocytes seemed to come partly from incoming peripheral T cells, not only local changes.

Of note for this clonotype: No antigen is known for it. One junction end does not reproduce the germline sequence, and a read error may be involved.

The V gene's germline CDR1 is MNHEY and CDR2 SMNVEV (reference sequence). This CDR3 contains 15 residues. The sequence came from a human donor with esophageal squamous cell carcinoma. The donor label of this sample is uncertain. The specimen was collected from a patient given preoperative chemotherapy. The J gene is TRBJ2-3, the V gene TRBV27, with D unclear. The CDR3 bases are TGTGCCAGGGGGTTATGTGGGCGAGTGCCAGAGACGCAGTATTTC. This codes for CARGLCGRVPETQYF.